What follows describes a single T cell receptor (beta chain). Its antigen is as yet unknown. Within the sample, other DNA sequences also encode this same CDR3. The sample comes from a study of CD8+ T cells in alopecia areata. For the study at large: Using the percentage of affected scalp area, treated patients' severity was scored. Overall study results and limits: Because of a solitary nonresponder, the connection of baseline CD8+ expansion to response stays uncertain. Tofacitinib significantly reduced both scalp clonality and expanded CD8+ clones among the top 100.

The CDR3 loop spans 12 amino acids. Looked up from germline, CDR1 is SEHNR and CDR2 is FQNEAQ (reference sequence). V gave up 1 base and J gave up 7 bases, with 5 bases separating them. Treatment noted: oral pan-JAK inhibitor, 5-10 mg twice daily. Extraction of RNA preceded its reverse transcription into cDNA, which served as the sequencing template. Sequencing was performed with immunoSEQ multiplex PCR; in TCRdb, only in-frame clones are kept and a portion is missing. The table has 190,000 or so clones, about 60% seen once. The chain joins TRBV7-9 to TRBJ2-1; D remains ambiguous. Sequenced here: CD8+ T cells sorted from blood, sampled at week 24, from a patient treated with tofacitinib. The TCR originated in a human donor with alopecia areata. CDR3 amino acids: CASSLGANEQFF. The CDR3 nucleotides are TGTGCCAGCAGCTTAGGTGCTAATGAGCAGTTCTTC.